The 7 T cell receptor beta chains in this list originate from one sample, sequenced in a study of human T cells and chemical hapten exposure. TCRdb passed the RACE reads through MiXCR, listing each CDR3 protein once. The repertoire consists of roughly 100,000 distinct CDR3 sequences, with 11% occurring once and the leading ten covering roughly 3.3%. The time point was: patch test 1, 2 weeks after DPC sensitization. Treatment given: therapeutic diphenylcyclopropenone sensitization with weekly scalp DPC. The sequencing here drew on whole blood, taken in connection with sensitization to the hapten diphenylcyclopropenone (DPC). Receptors were obtained from a woman aged 40 to 50 with alopecia areata. Some clones in this sample may be carry-over from other donors' samples.

This clonotype occurred many times. The chain links TRBV28 to TRBJ2-5; 10 nucleotides match TRBD1. This CDR3 has 15 amino acids. Germline CDR1 is MDHEN and CDR2 is SYDVKM. V was pared by 6 bases and J by 4 bases, with 8 bases of the junction left unmatched. CDR3 DNA: TGTGCCAGCAGACCTCTGACAGGGGGCGCAGAGACCCAGTACTTC. Its translation: CASRPLTGGAETQYF.

This clonotype was detected a few times. V is TRBV7-2 and J is TRBJ1-2, with D maybe TRBD1 (6 bases). Between the trimmed V and J ends, which lost 5 bases and 4 bases, there was a span of 14 bases. This CDR3 is built from 14 residues. The V gene's germline CDR1 is SGHTA and CDR2 FQGNSA. The CDR3 nucleotides are TGTGCCAGCAGCCCAGGGGAGGAGTTCTATGGCTACACCTTC. This gives the protein CASSPGEEFYGYTF.

The rearrangement links TRBV6-2 or TRBV6-3 to TRBJ2-2, with D perhaps TRBD1 (6 bases). CDR3 length: 14 residues. Per germline, CDR1 MNHEY and CDR2 SVGEGT. V was shortened by 6 bases and J by 1 base, with 9 bases between the two germline ends. The DNA for the CDR3 is TGTGCCAGCAGATCACAGGGGAACACCGGGGAGCTGTTTTTT. It codes for CASRSQGNTGELFF.

This clonotype was observed many times. J is TRBJ1-3 and V is TRBV4-1; no clear D. Trimming left V 6 bases short and J 7 bases short, with 13 bases between. The CDR3 has 13 amino acids. CDR1 MGHRA and CDR2 YSYEKL come from the germline V gene. This chain's CDR3 is CASRGLRLNTIYF. In nucleotides, the CDR3 is TGCGCCAGCAGGGGCCTCCGGCTTAACACCATATATTTT.

This clonotype has more than one count but fewer than ten. V gene TRBV6-5 combines with J gene TRBJ2-7, with D uncertain. V was cut by 2 bases and J by 12 bases, with 11 bases left in between. The germline V gene encodes CDR1 MNHEY and CDR2 SVGAGI. This CDR3 is built from 11 residues. This CDR3 is CASSYKAQMYF. The CDR3 DNA reads TGTGCCAGCAGTTACAAGGCACAGATGTACTTC.

Note on this clonotype: At one of its ends the junction is not consistent with the germline gene, which may arise from a read error. The gene calls are TRBV9 and TRBJ1-3; TRBD1 agrees at 7 bases. CDR1 SGDLS and CDR2 YYNGEE come from the germline V gene. The length of the CDR3 is 15 residues. CDR3 residues: CASSGGTASGDTIYF. CDR3 sequence (DNA): TGTGCCAGCAGCGGGGGGACAGCTTCTGGAGACACCATATATTTT. The variable domain in full, completed from reference TRBV9 and TRBJ1-3, reads DSGVTQTPKHLITATGQRVTLRCSPRSGDLSVYWYQQSLDQGLQFLIQYYNGEERAKGNILERFSAQQFPDLHSELNLSSLELGDSALYFCASSGGTASGDTIYFGEGSWLTVV.

The chain combines TRBV7-2 with TRBJ2-3, with a tentative D call TRBD2 (7 bases). V was trimmed by 1 base and J by 5 bases, leaving 28 bases between them. The CDR3 has 20 residues. From germline, CDR1 is SGHTA and CDR2 FQGNSA. This CDR3 reads CASSLELWWISGGAGDTQYF. CDR3 nucleotides: TGTGCCAGCAGCTTAGAGCTGTGGTGGATTAGTGGGGGGGCAGGAGATACGCAGTATTTT.